This T cell receptor beta chain was sequenced for a study of cytomegalovirus exposure and HLA in healthy donors. Study findings and constraints: Solely CMV serostatus was available to characterize immune exposure.

Of note for this clone: Its antigen remains unknown.

Both 60 Vbeta primers and 13 Jbeta primers went into the PCR. Measured with immunoSEQ multiplex PCR; TCRdb has only the in-frame clones, and not every one. Among 150,000 to 200,000 clones listed, 81% were seen once. The CDR3 has 15 amino acids. V was pared by 4 bases and J by 2 bases, with 13 bases between. Germline V CDR1 and CDR2: SGDLS, YYNGEE. Sequencing was carried out using PBMCs. This sequence originates from a man aged 45-60 years in good health and CMV-seropositive. V is TRBV9 and J is TRBJ2-1; D is possibly TRBD1 (6 bases). The CDR3 spells CASSPRQAAYNEQFF. The CDR3 DNA reads TGTGCCAGCAGCCCTCGACAGGCGGCCTACAATGAGCAGTTCTTC.